This entry concerns a single TCR beta chain. This sample was taken from a study of T cell changes during pregnancy in multiple sclerosis. The CDR3 extends over 14 amino acids. Between the trimmed V and J ends, which lost 10 bases and 3 bases, there was a span of 17 bases. Per the germline V gene, CDR1 is LNHDA and CDR2 is SQIVND (reference sequence). Clones were sequenced by immunoSEQ multiplex PCR, and TCRdb holds only the in-frame ones, with some missing. Of approximately 30,000 clones in the sample, more than 70% were seen once. This chain links TRBV19 with TRBJ2-3, with D possibly being TRBD2 (7 bases). Sequencing used CD8+ T cells from peripheral blood mononuclear cells, obtained in the second trimester of pregnancy. This receptor was taken from a female donor with multiple sclerosis, enrolled in a pregnancy study. The CDR3 nucleotides are TGTGCCACGGCACTCGGGGGGCTTACAGATACGCAGTATTTT. This translates into CATALGGLTDTQYF.